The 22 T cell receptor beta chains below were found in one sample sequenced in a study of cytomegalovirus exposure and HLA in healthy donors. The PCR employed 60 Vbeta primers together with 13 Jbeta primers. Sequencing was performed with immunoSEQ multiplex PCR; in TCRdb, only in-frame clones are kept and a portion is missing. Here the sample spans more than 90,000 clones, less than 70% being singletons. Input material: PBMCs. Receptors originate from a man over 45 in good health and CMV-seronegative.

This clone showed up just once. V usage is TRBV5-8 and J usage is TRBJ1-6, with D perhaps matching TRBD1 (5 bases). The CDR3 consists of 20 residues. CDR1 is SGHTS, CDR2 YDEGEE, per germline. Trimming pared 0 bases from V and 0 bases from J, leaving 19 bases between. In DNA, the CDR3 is TGTGCCAGCAGCTTGGCCCTGGGGCGTCGGAGTAGCTCCTATAATTCACCCCTCCACTTT. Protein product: CASSLALGRRSSSYNSPLHF.

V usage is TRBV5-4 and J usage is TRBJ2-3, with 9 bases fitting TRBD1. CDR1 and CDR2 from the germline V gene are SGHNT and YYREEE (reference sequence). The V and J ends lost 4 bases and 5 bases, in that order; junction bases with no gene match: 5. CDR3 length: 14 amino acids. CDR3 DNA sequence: TGTGCCAGCAGCCAACAGGGGGCGTTAGATACGCAGTATTTT. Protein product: CASSQQGALDTQYF. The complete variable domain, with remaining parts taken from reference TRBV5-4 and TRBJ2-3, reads ETGVTQSPTHLIKTRGQQVTLRCSSQSGHNTVSWYQQALGQGPQFIFQYYREEENGRGNFPPRFSGLQFPNYSSELNVNALELDDSALYLCASSQQGALDTQYFGPGTRLTVL.

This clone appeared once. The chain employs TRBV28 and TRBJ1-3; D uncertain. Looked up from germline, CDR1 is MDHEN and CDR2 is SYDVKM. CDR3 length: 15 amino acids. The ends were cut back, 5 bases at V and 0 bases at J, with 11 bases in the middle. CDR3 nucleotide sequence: TGTGCCAGCAGTAGGACTGAACTCTCTGGAAACACCATATATTTT. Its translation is CASSRTELSGNTIYF.

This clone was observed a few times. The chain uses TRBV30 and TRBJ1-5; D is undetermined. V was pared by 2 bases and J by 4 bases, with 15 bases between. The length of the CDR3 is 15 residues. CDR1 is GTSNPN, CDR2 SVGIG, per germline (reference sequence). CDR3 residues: CAWSLDGARNQPQHF. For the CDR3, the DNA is TGTGCCTGGAGTTTAGACGGAGCAAGGAATCAGCCCCAGCATTTT.

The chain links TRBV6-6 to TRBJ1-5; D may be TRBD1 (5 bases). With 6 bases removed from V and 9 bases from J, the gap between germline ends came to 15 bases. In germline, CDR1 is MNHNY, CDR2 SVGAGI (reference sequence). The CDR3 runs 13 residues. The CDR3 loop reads CASRPNSDRPQHF. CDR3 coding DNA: TGTGCCAGCAGACCTAATTCAGACAGGCCCCAGCATTTT.

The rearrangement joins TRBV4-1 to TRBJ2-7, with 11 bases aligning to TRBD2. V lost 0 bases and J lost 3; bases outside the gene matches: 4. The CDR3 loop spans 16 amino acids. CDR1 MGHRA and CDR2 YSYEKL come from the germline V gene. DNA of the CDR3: TGCGCCAGCAGCCAAGATTTAACTAGCGGGGGCTACGAGCAGTACTTC. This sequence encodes CASSQDLTSGGYEQYF.

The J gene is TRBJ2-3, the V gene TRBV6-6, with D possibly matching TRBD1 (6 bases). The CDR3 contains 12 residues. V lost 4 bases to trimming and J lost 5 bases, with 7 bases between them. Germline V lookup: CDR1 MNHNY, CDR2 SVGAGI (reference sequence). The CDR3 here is CASSFRGDTQYF. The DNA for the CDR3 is TGTGCCAGCAGTTTCAGGGGAGATACGCAGTATTTT.

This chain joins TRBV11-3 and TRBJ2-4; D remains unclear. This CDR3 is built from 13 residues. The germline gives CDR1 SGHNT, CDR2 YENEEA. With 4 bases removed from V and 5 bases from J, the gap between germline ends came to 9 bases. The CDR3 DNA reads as TGTGCCAGCAGCTCCGGCGGTCAAAACATTCAGTACTTC. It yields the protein CASSSGGQNIQYF.

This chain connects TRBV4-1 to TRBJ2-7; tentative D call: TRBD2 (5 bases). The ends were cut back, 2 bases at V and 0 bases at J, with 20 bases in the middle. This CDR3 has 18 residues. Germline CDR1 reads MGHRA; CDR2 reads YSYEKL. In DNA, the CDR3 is TGCGCCAGCAGCCAATTCGGTCCGGAGGCCCGGAGCTCCTACGAGCAGTACTTC. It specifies CASSQFGPEARSSYEQYF.

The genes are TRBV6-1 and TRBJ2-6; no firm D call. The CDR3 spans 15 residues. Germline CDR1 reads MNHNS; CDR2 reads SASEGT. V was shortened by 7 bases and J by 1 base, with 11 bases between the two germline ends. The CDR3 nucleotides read TGTGCCAGCAACCCCGCACTGTCTGGGGCCAACGTCCTGACTTTC. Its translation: CASNPALSGANVLTF.

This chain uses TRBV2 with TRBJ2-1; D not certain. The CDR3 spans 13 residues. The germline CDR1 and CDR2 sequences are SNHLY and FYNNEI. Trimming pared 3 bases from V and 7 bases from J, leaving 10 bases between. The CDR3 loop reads CASSETARNEQFF. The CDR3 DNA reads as TGTGCCAGCAGTGAGACGGCGCGGAATGAGCAGTTCTTC.

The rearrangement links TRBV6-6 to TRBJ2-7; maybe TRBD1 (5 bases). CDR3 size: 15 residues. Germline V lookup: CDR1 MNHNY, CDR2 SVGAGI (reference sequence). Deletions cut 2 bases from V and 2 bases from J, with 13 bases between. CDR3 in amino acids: CASSYGHSVAYEQYV. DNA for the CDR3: TGTGCCAGCAGTTACGGACACTCCGTGGCCTACGAGCAGTACGTC.

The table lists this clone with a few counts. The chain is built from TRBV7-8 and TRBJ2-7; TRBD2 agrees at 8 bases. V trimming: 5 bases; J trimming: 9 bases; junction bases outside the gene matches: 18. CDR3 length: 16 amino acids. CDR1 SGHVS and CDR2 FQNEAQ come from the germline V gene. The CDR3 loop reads CASSHPGGSTYTGQYF. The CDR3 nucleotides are TGTGCCAGCAGCCACCCGGGGGGGTCGACCTATACTGGGCAGTACTTC.

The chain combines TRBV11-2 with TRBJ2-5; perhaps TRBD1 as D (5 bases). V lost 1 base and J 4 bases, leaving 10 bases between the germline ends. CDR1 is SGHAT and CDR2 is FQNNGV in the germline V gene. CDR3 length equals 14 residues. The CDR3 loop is CASSLAGQGETQYF. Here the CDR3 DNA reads TGTGCCAGCAGCTTAGCTGGGCAGGGAGAGACCCAGTACTTC.

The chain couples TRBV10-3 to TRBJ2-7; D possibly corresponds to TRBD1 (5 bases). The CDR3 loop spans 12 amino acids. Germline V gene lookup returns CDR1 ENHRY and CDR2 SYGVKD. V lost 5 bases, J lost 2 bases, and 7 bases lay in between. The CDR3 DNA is TGTGCCATCAGTTTGGACACCTACGAGCAGTACTTC. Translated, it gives CAISLDTYEQYF.

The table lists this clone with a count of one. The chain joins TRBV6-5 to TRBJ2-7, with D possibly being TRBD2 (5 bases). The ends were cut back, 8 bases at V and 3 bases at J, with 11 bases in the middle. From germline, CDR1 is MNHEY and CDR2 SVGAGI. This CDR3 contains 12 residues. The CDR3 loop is CASRGSLYEQYF. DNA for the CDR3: TGTGCCAGCCGAGGGTCCCTCTACGAGCAGTACTTC.

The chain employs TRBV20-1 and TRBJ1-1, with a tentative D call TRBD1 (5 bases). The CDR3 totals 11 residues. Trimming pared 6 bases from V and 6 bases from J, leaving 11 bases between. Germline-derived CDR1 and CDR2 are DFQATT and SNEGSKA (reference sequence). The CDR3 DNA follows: TGCAGTGCCAGGGACTATTCTGAAGCTTTCTTT. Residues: CSARDYSEAFF.

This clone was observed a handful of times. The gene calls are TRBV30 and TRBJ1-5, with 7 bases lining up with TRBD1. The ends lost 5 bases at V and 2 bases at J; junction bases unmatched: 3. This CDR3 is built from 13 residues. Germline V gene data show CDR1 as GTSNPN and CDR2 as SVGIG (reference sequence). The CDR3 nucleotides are TGTGCCTGGCAGGGGGAGGGCAATCAGCCCCAGCATTTT. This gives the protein CAWQGEGNQPQHF.

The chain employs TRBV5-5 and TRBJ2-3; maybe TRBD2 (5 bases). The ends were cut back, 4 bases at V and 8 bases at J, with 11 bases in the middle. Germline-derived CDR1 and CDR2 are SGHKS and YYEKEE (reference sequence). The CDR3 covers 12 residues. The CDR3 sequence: CASSEEVSTQYF. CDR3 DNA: TGTGCCAGCAGCGAGGAGGTATCTACGCAGTATTTT.

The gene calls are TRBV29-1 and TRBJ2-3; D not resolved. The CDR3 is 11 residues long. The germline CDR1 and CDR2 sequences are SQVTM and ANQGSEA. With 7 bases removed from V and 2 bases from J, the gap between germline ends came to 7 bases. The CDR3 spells CSARFTDTQYF. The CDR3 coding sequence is TGCAGCGCCCGTTTCACAGATACGCAGTATTTT.

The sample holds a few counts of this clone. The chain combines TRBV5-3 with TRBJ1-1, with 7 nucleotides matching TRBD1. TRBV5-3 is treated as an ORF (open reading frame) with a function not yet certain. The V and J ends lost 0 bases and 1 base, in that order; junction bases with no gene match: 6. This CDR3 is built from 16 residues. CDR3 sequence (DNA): TGTGCCAGAAGCTTGGCCCCGACAGGGAGGAACACTGAAGCTTTCTTT. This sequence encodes CARSLAPTGRNTEAFF.

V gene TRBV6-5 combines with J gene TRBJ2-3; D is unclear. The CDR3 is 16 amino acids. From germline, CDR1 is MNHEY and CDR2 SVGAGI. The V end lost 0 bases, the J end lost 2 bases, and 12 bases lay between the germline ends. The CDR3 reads CASSYSKWQFTDTQYF. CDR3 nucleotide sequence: TGTGCCAGCAGTTACTCGAAGTGGCAGTTCACAGATACGCAGTATTTT.